This TCR beta chain emerged from a study of shared clonotypes between healthy human individuals. Trimming left V 7 bases short and J 0 bases short, with 14 bases between. The CDR3 has 15 amino acids. The germline gives CDR1 MNHNY, CDR2 SVGAGI (reference sequence). Overall study findings and caveats: Naive subsets typically showed greater estimated richness than memory subsets. For naive CD4 cells, approximately 4.8% of clonotypes were shared across a handful of donors.

The deep-level immunoSEQ assay was used. Profiled with immunoSEQ multiplex PCR; TCRdb holds only in-frame clones, not every one. The sample lists some 2.1 million clones, around 93% occurring once. Positive CCR7 selection of CD45RO-negative cells yielded the naive CD8 cells, and terminally differentiated effector memory CD45RA+ cells were excluded. The healthy adult donors were HIV-negative and reported no recent acute infections or vaccinations. A single count supports this clone. The target antigen is unknown. V is TRBV6-6 and J is TRBJ2-3; D unclear. This receptor was obtained from a man in his late teens or twenties in good health. Some clones in this sample may be carry-over from other donors' samples. Source material: naive CD8+ T cells from PBMCs. The CDR3 region is CASNLGLSSTDTQYF. In DNA, the CDR3 is TGTGCCAGCAACCTGGGTCTATCTAGCACAGATACGCAGTATTTT.